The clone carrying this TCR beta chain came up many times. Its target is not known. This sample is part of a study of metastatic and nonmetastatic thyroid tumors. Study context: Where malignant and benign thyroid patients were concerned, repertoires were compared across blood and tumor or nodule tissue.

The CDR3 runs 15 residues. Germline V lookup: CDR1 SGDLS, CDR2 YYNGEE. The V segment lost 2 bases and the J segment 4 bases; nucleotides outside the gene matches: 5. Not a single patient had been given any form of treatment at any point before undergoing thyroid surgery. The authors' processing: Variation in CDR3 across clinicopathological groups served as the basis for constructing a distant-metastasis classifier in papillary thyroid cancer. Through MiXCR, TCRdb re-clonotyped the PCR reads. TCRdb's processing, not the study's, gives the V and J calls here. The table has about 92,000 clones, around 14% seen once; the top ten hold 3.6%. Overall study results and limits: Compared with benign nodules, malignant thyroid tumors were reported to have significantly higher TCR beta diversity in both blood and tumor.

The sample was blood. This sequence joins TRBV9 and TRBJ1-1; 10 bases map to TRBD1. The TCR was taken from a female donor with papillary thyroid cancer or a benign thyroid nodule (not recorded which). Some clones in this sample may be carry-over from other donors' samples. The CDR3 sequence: CASSVTGTGATEAFF. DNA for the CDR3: TGTGCCAGCAGCGTCACCGGGACAGGGGCCACTGAAGCTTTCTTT. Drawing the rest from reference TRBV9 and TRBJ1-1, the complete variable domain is DSGVTQTPKHLITATGQRVTLRCSPRSGDLSVYWYQQSLDQGLQFLIQYYNGEERAKGNILERFSAQQFPDLHSELNLSSLELGDSALYFCASSVTGTGATEAFFGQGTRLTVV.